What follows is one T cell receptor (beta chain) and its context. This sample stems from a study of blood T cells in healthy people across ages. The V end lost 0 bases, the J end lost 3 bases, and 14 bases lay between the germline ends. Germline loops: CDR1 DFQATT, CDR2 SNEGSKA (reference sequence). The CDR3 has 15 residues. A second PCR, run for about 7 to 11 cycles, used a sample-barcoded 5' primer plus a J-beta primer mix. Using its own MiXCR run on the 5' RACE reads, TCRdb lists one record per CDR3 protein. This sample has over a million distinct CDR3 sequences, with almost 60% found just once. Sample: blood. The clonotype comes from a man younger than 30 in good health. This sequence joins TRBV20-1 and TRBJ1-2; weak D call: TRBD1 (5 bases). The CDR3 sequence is CSARDLQGTYYGYTF. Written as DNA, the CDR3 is TGCAGTGCTAGAGATCTGCAGGGAACCTACTATGGCTACACCTTC.